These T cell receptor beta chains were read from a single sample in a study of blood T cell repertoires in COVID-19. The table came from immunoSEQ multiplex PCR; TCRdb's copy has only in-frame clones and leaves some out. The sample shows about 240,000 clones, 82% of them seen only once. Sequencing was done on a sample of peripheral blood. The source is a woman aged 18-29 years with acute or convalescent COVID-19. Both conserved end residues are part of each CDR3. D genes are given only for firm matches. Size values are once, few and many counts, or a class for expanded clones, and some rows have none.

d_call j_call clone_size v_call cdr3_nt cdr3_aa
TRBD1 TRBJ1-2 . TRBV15 TGTGCCACCAGCAGCCGCGGGACAGGGATTCGGAATGGCTACACCTTC CATSSRGTGIRNGYTF
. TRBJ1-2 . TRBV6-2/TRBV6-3 TGTGCCAGCAGTTACCCCGCTATTACTGGCTACACCTTC CASSYPAITGYTF
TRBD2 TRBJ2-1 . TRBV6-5 TGTGCCAGCAGCCTACTAGCGGGAGGGCTCAATGAGCAGTTCTTC CASSLLAGGLNEQFF
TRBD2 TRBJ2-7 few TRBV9 TGTGCCAGCAGCGCGGGAGGGACTCCCTCCCTCTACGAGCAGTACTTC CASSAGGTPSLYEQYF
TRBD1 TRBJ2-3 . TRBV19 TGTGCCAGTAGGGACAGGGGGCGTTCAGATACGCAGTATTTT CASRDRGRSDTQYF
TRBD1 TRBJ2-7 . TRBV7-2 TGTGCCAGCAGCTCAGCACCAACAGGGGTCCGCGCCGAGCAGTACTTC CASSSAPTGVRAEQYF
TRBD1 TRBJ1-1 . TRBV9 TGTGCCAGCAGCGGAACCGGGACAGCTCTGCAGTTT CASSGTGTALQF
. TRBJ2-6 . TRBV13 TGTGCCAGCAGCCCGAGCATCTCTGGGGCCAACGTCCTGACTTTC CASSPSISGANVLTF
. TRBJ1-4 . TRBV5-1 TGCGCCAGCAGCAGGGAGGGGAATGAAAAACTGTTTTTT CASSREGNEKLFF
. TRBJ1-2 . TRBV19 TGTGCCAGTAGTACCTCCGACAGAATCTATGGCTACACCTTC CASSTSDRIYGYTF
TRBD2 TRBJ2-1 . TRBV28 TGTGCCAGCACCCTGGGGGCGGGAGGCTGGGGCAATGAGCAGTTCTTC CASTLGAGGWGNEQFF
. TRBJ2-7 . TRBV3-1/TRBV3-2 TGTGCCAGCAGCCAGGGGGGGCCGGGTGAGCAGTACTTC CASSQGGPGEQYF
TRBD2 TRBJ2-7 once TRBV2 TGTGCCAGCAGTGATCGTAGCGGGGATGCCTACGAGCAGTACTTC CASSDRSGDAYEQYF
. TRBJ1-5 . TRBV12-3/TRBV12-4 TGTGCCAGCAGACCGGACATCAATCAGCCCCAGCATTTT CASRPDINQPQHF
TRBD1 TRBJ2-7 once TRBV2 TGTGCCATCTCCTTTAACGGACAGGGAAACCCCTACGAGCAGTACTTC CAISFNGQGNPYEQYF
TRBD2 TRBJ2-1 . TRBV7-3 TGTGCCAGCAGCTCGCAAGAGGGTATAGCGGGAGCCTACAATGAGCAGTTCTTC CASSSQEGIAGAYNEQFF
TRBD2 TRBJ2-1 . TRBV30 TGTGCCTGGAGTCGGGAGGGCCATCAAATCTTC CAWSREGHQIF
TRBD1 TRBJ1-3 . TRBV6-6 TGTGCCAGCAGTTTGTCTGGGACAGTGACTGGAAACACCATATATTTT CASSLSGTVTGNTIYF
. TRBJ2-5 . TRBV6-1 TGTGCCAGCAGTGAAAGGGCTAGCGCGTACCAAGAGACCCAGTACTTC CASSERASAYQETQYF
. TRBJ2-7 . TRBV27 TGTGCCAGCAGTTTAAAGCAGGGCTCCTCCTACGAGCAGTACTTC CASSLKQGSSYEQYF
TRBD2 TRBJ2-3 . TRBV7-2 TGTGCCAGCAGCCCGATTCGGGAGGCAGATACGCAGTATTTT CASSPIREADTQYF
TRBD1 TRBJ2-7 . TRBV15 TGTGCCACCAGCAGGCCCGGGACAGGGGCCTACGAGCAGTACTTC CATSRPGTGAYEQYF
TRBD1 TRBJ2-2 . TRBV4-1 TGCGCCAGCAGTCGGGGACAGGGGGACACCGGGGAGCTGTTTTTT CASSRGQGDTGELFF
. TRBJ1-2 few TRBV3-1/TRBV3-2 TGTGCCAGCAGCCAAGGGTCAGTCGTTATTAATGGCTACACCTTC CASSQGSVVINGYTF
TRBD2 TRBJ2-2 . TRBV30 TGTGCCGGGGGACTAGCGAACACCGGGGAGCTGTTTTTT CAGGLANTGELFF
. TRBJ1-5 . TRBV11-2 TGTGCCAGCAGCCATGGGCAGATCTCAAATCAGCCCCAGCATTTT CASSHGQISNQPQHF
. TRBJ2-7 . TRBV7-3 TGTGCCAGCAGCCCCTCCACAGGCTCCTACGAGCAGTACTTC CASSPSTGSYEQYF
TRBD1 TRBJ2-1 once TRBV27 TGTGCCAGCAGTTTAACAGGGGCCTACTACAATGAGCAGTTCTTC CASSLTGAYYNEQFF
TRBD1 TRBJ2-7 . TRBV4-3 TGCGCCAGCATCCGGGACAGGGACTACGAGCAGTACTTC CASIRDRDYEQYF
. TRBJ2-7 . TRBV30 TGTGCCTGGAGCATCGGGGGCGAGCAGTACTTC CAWSIGGEQYF
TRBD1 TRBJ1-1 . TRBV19 TGTGCCAGTAGTATCCTAATGACAGGGAGCACTGAAGCTTTCTTT CASSILMTGSTEAFF